The subject of this entry is one T cell receptor beta chain. Germline is not matched at one junction end, which may reflect a read error. The study ran its PCR with 60 Vbeta and 13 Jbeta primers. TCRdb's copy holds only in-frame clones and misses some; the assay was immunoSEQ multiplex PCR. This sample has about 130,000 clones, with around 76% found just once. The data were taken from a study of cytomegalovirus exposure and HLA in healthy donors. This CDR3 is 13 amino acids long. Germline lookup yields CDR1 MNHNS and CDR2 SASEGT. The V gene is TRBV6-1, the J gene TRBJ2-1; 16 bases are shared with TRBD2. The sample taken for sequencing was PBMCs. This receptor was obtained from a male donor in good health and CMV-seronegative. DNA for the CDR3: TGTGCCAGCAGGGGGACTAGCGGGGGGGCCGGGCTCTTC. Protein sequence: CASRGTSGGAGLF.